Below, one TCR beta chain is given with its context. Its cognate antigen has yet to be identified. Base qualities are not provided; no much larger clone lies one nucleotide away. In the prospective study, participants were about 18 to 89 years old, resided in about two dozen geographic areas of the United States, and were enrolled through a virtual design. In the prospective study, participants were assigned to cohorts based on the clinical history participants reported in a screening survey and a study questionnaire. Mobile phlebotomists in the prospective study collected whole blood, serum and a nasopharyngeal or oropharyngeal swab from every participant. Prospective study participants could optionally give additional blood draws and questionnaires over a roughly two-month period. Blood samples from the prospective study were shipped frozen or at room temperature prior to DNA extraction. This specimen belongs to a study of blood T cell repertoires in COVID-19 (dated by TCRdb to about 2020). At the level of the whole study: Samples covering the acute and convalescent phases of COVID-19 were provided by collaborators in the United States, Italy and Spain. The samples were drawn from two sources: the first 160 participants of the ongoing ImmuneRACE study, and 1,000 to 1,500 subjects contributed by 6 global collaborators. Deeply sampled blood TCRbeta repertoires from subjects exposed to, actively infected with, or recovered from COVID-19 were included in the dataset. HLA class I and class II types, where available, came from metadata supplied by the sample provider rather than from assay-based typing. The prospective study material was composed of cDNA or gDNA derived from T cells, B-cell-depleted T cells, or PBMCs. The repertoires were released in a freely available public database meant as a resource for research on the immune response to SARS-CoV-2. The sample metadata nearly always contained a de-identified subject ID, COVID-19 status, age in years and sex.

Broader findings and caveats from the paper: How much clinical and demographic metadata was included differed by source and by participant, and the metadata was provided uncurated.

TCRbeta CDR3 regions were amplified from genomic DNA using the immunoSEQ Assay, a bias-controlled multiplex PCR. On the authors' methods: The number of nucleated cells in each sample was estimated from the amplification of reference gene primers within the assay. Sequence reads were collapsed and filtered to measure the absolute abundance of every unique TCRbeta CDR3 rearrangement. For each sample, productive Simpson clonality was calculated as the square root of Simpson's diversity index over productive rearrangements. The table comes from immuneACCESS by way of TCRdb, which keeps in-frame sequences with V and J called. Part of the clones is missing from these tables; in studies checked, under half for an unresolved V gene and the rest for unknown reasons. From that table come the V and J calls and clone size; the DNA was used to work out D and trimming. The sample table holds 130,000 to 150,000 clones, of which around 87% were seen once. The ten largest account for 0.95% to 1.5% of the sample.

The clonotype was recovered from a young woman with acute COVID-19. Sequencing was done on a sample of PBMCs or T cells enriched from blood (not recorded which).

The CDR3 here reads CASSLSGTSNYGYTF. The bases are TGTGCCAGCAGTTTATCAGGGACATCTAACTATGGCTACACCTTC. This receptor chain uses TRBV27 and TRBJ1-2; TRBD1 is possibly the D segment (6 matching bases). Deletion took 0 bases off V and 0 bases off J, with a span of 8 bases between the germline ends. Its CDR3 holds 15 amino acids, cysteine through phenylalanine. Kept here is only the CDR3 DNA, which spans 45 bases and is read in frame from base 1. Based on the germline V gene (reference sequence), the CDR1 and CDR2 sequences are MNHEY and SMNVEV.